In this sample, the clone carrying this T cell receptor (beta chain) turned up a few times. Its antigen is unidentified. Molecular barcoding with unique molecular identifiers was used for the TCRbeta library. From the PCR reads, TCRdb called clonotypes with MiXCR, one entry per CDR3 protein. The profile shows about 870,000 distinct CDR3 sequences, 15% to 20% of them singletons. This entry comes from a study of T-cell reconstitution after alpha-beta-depleted transplantation in children. The study's findings and limits: Some patients' high day-60 TCRbeta diversity was attributed to recipient cells surviving conditioning. Expanded graft clones numbering several hundred reportedly gave rise to alpha-beta T cells about two months after transplant.

Germline V lookup: CDR1 SGHRS, CDR2 YFSETQ. Trimming stripped 1 base from V and 3 bases from J, with 10 bases between. The CDR3 sequence is 14 residues long. The sample in question was PBMCs, mostly from graft donor cells, obtained 360 days after TCRalphabeta/CD19-depleted stem cell transplant. The rearrangement joins TRBV5-1 to TRBJ1-2, with D maybe TRBD1 (5 bases). This clonotype was obtained from a male patient younger than 18 who had a stem cell transplant for acute lymphoblastic leukemia, so the T cells may come from the graft donor. CDR3 DNA: TGCGCCAGCAGCTTGTTTCAGGGCCACTATGGCTACACCTTC. Amino acids: CASSLFQGHYGYTF.